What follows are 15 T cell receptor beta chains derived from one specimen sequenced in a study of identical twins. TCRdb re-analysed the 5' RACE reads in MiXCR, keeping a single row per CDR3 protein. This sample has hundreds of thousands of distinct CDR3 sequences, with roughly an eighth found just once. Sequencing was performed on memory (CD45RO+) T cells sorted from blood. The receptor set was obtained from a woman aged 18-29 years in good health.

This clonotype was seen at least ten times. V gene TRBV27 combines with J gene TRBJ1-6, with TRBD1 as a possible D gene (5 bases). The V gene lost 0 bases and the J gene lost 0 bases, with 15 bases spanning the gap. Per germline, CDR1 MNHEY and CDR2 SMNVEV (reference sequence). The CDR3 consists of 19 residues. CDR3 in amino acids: CASSLSKRGISSYNSPLHF. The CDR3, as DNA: TGTGCCAGCAGTTTATCAAAGAGGGGCATTAGCTCCTATAATTCACCCCTCCACTTT.

DNA for the CDR3: TGTGCCAGCAGCCACCAGGTAACGTACGAGCAGTACTTC. Its translation is CASSHQVTYEQYF. The chain uses TRBV6-2 or TRBV6-3 and TRBJ2-7; D gene unclear. The CDR3 runs 13 residues. Germline CDR1 reads MNHEY; CDR2 reads SVGEGT. The ends were cut back, 6 bases at V and 4 bases at J, with 13 bases in the middle.

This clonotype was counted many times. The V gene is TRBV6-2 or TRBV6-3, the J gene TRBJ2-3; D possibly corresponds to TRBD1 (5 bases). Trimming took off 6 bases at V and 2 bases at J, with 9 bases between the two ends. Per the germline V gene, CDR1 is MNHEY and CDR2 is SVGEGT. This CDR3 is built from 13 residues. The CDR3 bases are TGTGCCAGCAGCCCGACAGACACAGATACGCAGTATTTT. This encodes CASSPTDTDTQYF.

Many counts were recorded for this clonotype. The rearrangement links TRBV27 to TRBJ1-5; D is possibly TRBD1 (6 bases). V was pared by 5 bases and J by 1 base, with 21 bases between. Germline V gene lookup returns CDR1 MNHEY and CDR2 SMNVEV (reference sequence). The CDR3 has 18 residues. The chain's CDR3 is CASSPRSGGGGSNQPQHF. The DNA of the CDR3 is TGTGCCAGCAGTCCACGGAGTGGGGGCGGGGGGAGCAATCAGCCCCAGCATTTT.

CDR3 sequence reads: CASSRGASYEQYF. Here the CDR3 DNA reads TGTGCCAGCTCACGAGGGGCATCCTACGAGCAGTACTTC. This chain uses TRBV18 with TRBJ2-7; D is possibly TRBD1 or TRBD2 (5 bases each). CDR1 and CDR2 from the germline V gene are KGHSH and LQKENI. The CDR3 has 13 amino acids. V lost 4 bases, J lost 1 base, and 8 bases lay in between. Full variable domain (outside the CDR3, taken from reference TRBV18 and TRBJ2-7): NAGVMQNPRHLVRRRGQEARLRCSPMKGHSHVYWYRQLPEEGLKFMVYLQKENIIDESGMPKERFSAEFPKEGPSILRIQQVVRGDSAAYFCASSRGASYEQYFGPGTRLTVT.

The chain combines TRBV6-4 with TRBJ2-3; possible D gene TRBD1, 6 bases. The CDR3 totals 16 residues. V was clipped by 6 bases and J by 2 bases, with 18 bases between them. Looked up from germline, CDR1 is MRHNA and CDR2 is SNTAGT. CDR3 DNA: TGTGCCAGCAGCCCGGTGGCAGGGGTCGACACAGATACGCAGTATTTT. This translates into CASSPVAGVDTDTQYF.

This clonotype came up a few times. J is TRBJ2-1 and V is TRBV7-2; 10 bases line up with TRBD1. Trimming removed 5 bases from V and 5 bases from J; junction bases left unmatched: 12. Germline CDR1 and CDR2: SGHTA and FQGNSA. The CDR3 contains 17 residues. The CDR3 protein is CASSPRPRDRGNNEQFF. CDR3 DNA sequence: TGTGCCAGCAGCCCGCGCCCCCGGGACAGGGGCAACAATGAGCAGTTCTTC.

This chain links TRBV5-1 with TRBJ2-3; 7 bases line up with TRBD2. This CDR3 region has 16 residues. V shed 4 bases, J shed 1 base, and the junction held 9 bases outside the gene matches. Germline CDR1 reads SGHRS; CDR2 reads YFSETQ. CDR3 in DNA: TGCGCCAGCAGCCCCCCCGGGGGGAGCGGCACAGATACGCAGTATTTT. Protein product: CASSPPGGSGTDTQYF.

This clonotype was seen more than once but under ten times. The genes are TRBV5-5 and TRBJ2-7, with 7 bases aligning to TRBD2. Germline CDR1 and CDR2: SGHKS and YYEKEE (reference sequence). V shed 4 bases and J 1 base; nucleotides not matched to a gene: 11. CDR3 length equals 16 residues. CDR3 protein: CASSQVGGRVSYEQYF. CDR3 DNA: TGTGCCAGCAGCCAAGTCGGGGGGAGGGTGTCCTACGAGCAGTACTTC.

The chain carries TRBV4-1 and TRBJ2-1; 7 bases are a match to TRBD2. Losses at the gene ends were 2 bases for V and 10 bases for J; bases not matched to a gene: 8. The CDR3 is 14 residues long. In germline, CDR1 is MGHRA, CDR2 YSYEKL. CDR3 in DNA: TGCGCCAGCAGCCAACCGCCAGCGGGAAGGGAGCAGTTCTTC. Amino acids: CASSQPPAGREQFF.

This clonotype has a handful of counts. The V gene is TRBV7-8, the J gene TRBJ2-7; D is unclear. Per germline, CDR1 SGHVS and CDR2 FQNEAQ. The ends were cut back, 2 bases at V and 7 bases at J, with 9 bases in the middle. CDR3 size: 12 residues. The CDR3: CASSLMQSEQYF. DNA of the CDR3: TGTGCCAGCAGCTTAATGCAGTCGGAGCAGTACTTC. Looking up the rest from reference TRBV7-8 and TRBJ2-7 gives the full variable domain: GAGVSQSPRYKVAKRGQDVALRCDPISGHVSLFWYQQALGQGPEFLTYFQNEAQLDKSGLPSDRFFAERPEGSVSTLKIQRTQQEDSAVYLCASSLMQSEQYFGPGTRLTVT.

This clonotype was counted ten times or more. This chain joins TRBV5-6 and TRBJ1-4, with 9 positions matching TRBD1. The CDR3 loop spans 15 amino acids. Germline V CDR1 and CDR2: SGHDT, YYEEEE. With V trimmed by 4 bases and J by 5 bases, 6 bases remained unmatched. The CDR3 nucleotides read TGTGCCAGCAGCCTCCGACAGGGGGTAAATGAAAAACTGTTTTTT. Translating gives CASSLRQGVNEKLFF.

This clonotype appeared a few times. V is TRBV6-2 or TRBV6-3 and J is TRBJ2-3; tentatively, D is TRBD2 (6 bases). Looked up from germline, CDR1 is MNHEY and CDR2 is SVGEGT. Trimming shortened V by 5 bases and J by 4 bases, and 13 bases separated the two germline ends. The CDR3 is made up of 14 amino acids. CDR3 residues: CASSRREYPDTQYF. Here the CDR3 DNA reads TGTGCCAGCAGTAGACGGGAGTATCCAGATACGCAGTATTTT.

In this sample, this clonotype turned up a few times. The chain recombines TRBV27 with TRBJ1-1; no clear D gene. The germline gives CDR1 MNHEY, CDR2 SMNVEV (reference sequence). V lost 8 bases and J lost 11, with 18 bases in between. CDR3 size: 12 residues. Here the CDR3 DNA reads TGTGCCAGCGGGATCCCACGGCAAGGGGCTTTCTTT. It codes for CASGIPRQGAFF.

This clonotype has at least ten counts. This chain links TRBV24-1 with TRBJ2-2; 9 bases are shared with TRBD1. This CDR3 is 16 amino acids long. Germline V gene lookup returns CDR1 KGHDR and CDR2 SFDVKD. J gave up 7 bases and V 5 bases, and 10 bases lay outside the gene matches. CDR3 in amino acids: CATSGTGTGRSGELFF. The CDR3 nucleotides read TGTGCCACCAGTGGTACCGGGACAGGGCGGAGCGGGGAGCTGTTTTTT.